These T cell receptor beta chains were read from a single sample in a study of T cells in localized non-small cell lung cancer. Some clones are missing from TCRdb's copy, which holds only in-frame ones; the method was immunoSEQ multiplex PCR. The sample lists roughly 70,000 clones, roughly nine tenths seen once, with just over 20% in the top ten. This specimen consisted of peripheral blood, obtained before any cancer treatment. Receptors were obtained from a male donor at least 60 years old with stage III squamous cell lung carcinoma. Each CDR3 is given with its conserved first and last residue. D genes are given only for firm matches.

J gene | V gene | D gene | CDR3 protein | CDR3 DNA
TRBJ1-6 | TRBV18 | . | CASSPRGTNSYNSPLHF | TGTGCCAGCTCACCACGGGGAACCAACTCCTATAATTCACCCCTCCACTTT
TRBJ1-2 | TRBV6-5 | TRBD1 | CASRHRQGTYGYTF | TGTGCCAGCAGGCATCGACAGGGGACCTATGGCTACACCTTC
TRBJ1-2 | TRBV28 | . | CASSPNRVGNYGYTF | TGTGCCAGCAGTCCTAACAGGGTCGGCAACTATGGCTACACCTTC
TRBJ1-6 | TRBV7-6 | . | CASSSGQNSPLHF | TGTGCCAGCAGCTCCGGACAGAATTCACCCCTCCACTTT
TRBJ2-3 | TRBV5-8 | . | CASSRGILTDTQYF | TGTGCCAGCAGCCGAGGGATTCTCACAGATACGCAGTATTTT
TRBJ2-7 | TRBV6-1 | . | CASSDVYEQYF | TGTGCCAGCAGTGACGTTTACGAGCAGTACTTC
TRBJ1-1 | TRBV30 | . | CAWKGNTNTEAFF | TGTGCCTGGAAAGGAAATACGAACACTGAAGCTTTCTTT
TRBJ1-5 | TRBV2 | TRBD1 | CASRMDRGQGQPQHF | TGTGCCAGCAGAATGGACAGGGGGCAGGGTCAGCCCCAGCATTTT
TRBJ2-2 | TRBV5-4 | TRBD1 | CASSLGPQGVTGELFF | TGTGCCAGCAGCTTAGGGCCACAGGGGGTAACCGGGGAGCTGTTTTTT
TRBJ1-5 | TRBV21-1 | . | CASSRGNQPQHF | TGTGCCAGCAGCAGGGGCAATCAGCCCCAGCATTTT